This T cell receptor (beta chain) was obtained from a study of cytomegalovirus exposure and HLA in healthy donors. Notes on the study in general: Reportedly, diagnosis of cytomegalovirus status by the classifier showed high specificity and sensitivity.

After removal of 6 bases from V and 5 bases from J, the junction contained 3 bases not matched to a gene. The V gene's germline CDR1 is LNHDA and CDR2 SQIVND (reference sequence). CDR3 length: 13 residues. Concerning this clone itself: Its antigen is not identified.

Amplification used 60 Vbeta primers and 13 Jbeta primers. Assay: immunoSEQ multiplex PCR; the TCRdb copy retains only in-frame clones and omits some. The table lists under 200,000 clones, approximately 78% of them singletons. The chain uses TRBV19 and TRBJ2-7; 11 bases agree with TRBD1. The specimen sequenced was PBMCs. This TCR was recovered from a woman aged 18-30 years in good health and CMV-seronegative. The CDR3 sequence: CASSRTGGHEQYF. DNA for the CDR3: TGTGCCAGTAGCAGGACAGGGGGCCACGAGCAGTACTTC. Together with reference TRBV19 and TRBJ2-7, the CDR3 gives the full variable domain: DGGITQSPKYLFRKEGQNVTLSCEQNLNHDAMYWYRQDPGQGLRLIYYSQIVNDFQKGDIAEGYSVSREKKESFPLTVTSAQKNPTAFYLCASSRTGGHEQYFGPGTRLTVT.